One sample yielded the 11 T cell receptor beta chains listed below, sequenced in a study of cytomegalovirus exposure and HLA in healthy donors. The study ran its PCR with 60 Vbeta and 13 Jbeta primers. The repertoire was sequenced with immunoSEQ multiplex PCR; TCRdb's copy has only in-frame clones and lacks some. This sample carries more than 100,000 clones, roughly 9% of them seen once, and the ten largest clones take 6% to 7.5%. Input material: PBMCs. These receptors all come from a woman in her 40s in good health and CMV-seropositive.

The chain employs TRBV2 and TRBJ2-1; 13 bases align to TRBD2. V trimming: 4 bases; J trimming: 10 bases; junction bases outside the gene matches: 7. The CDR3 has 15 residues. Germline V lookup: CDR1 SNHLY, CDR2 FYNNEI. In DNA, the CDR3 is TGTGCCAGCAGTGCTTGGACTAGCGGGGGCCAGGAGCAGTTCTTC. Encoded protein: CASSAWTSGGQEQFF. The whole variable domain, filled in from reference TRBV2 and TRBJ2-1, reads EPEVTQTPSHQVTQMGQEVILRCVPISNHLYFYWYRQILGQKVEFLVSFYNNEISEKSEIFDDQFSVERPDGSNFTLKIRSTKLEDSAMYFCASSAWTSGGQEQFFGPGTRLTVL.

This clone turned up a few times. This chain joins TRBV19 and TRBJ2-7; D not certain. Deletions cut 5 bases from V and 0 bases from J, with 11 bases between. The CDR3 has 14 amino acids. Germline lookup yields CDR1 LNHDA and CDR2 SQIVND (reference sequence). CDR3 protein: CASSVEWSSYEQYF. The CDR3 coding sequence is TGTGCCAGTAGTGTCGAGTGGAGCTCCTACGAGCAGTACTTC.

By sample share, this clone is medium-sized. The rearrangement joins TRBV27 to TRBJ2-3; D gene ambiguous. The ends were cut back, 3 bases at V and 0 bases at J, with 4 bases in the middle. CDR3 size: 13 residues. Per germline, CDR1 MNHEY and CDR2 SMNVEV (reference sequence). The CDR3 DNA follows: TGTGCCAGCAGTTTGCTAAGCACAGATACGCAGTATTTT. Amino acids: CASSLLSTDTQYF.

This clone was observed a few times. The gene calls are TRBV11-2 and TRBJ1-1; TRBD1 matches at 9 bases. The CDR3 totals 19 residues. J lost 0 bases, V lost 1 base, and 12 bases had no gene match. In germline, CDR1 is SGHAT, CDR2 FQNNGV. CDR3 DNA sequence: TGTGCCAGCAGCTTAGCCGGGACAGGGACGGTCAGAGTGAACACTGAAGCTTTCTTT. Its translation: CASSLAGTGTVRVNTEAFF.

This clone was counted only a few times. The genes are TRBV19 and TRBJ2-1; 11 nucleotides agree with TRBD2. Germline CDR1 reads LNHDA; CDR2 reads SQIVND (reference sequence). V lost 4 bases, J lost 0 bases, and 8 bases stayed unmatched. CDR3 length equals 18 residues. Here the CDR3 DNA reads TGTGCCAGTAGTAGGTCTAGCGGGGGGTCTAGCTCCTACAATGAGCAGTTCTTC. Translation gives CASSRSSGGSSSYNEQFF.

The genes are TRBV6-1 and TRBJ1-5, with 9 bases fitting TRBD1. This CDR3 comprises 15 residues. Germline V CDR1 and CDR2: MNHNS, SASEGT. Unmatched junction bases numbered 2, after V lost 3 bases and J lost 2 bases. The CDR3 here is CASSDRDRGNQPQHF. DNA for the CDR3: TGTGCCAGCAGTGACCGGGACAGGGGCAATCAGCCCCAGCATTTT.

The chain links TRBV19 to TRBJ2-7; no definite D call. The CDR3 covers 13 residues. Germline V CDR1 and CDR2: LNHDA, SQIVND (reference sequence). The V end lost 5 bases, the J end lost 3 bases, and 11 bases lay between the germline ends. The CDR3 DNA sequence: TGTGCCAGTAGTCGAGAACAGATCTACGAGCAGTACTTC. This gives the protein CASSREQIYEQYF.

This clone turned up a few times. The chain uses TRBV4-3 and TRBJ1-1; D remains unclear. The germline CDR1 and CDR2 sequences are LGHNA and YSLEER. The length of the CDR3 is 13 residues. V lost 0 bases and J 3 bases, leaving 5 bases between the germline ends. In nucleotides, the CDR3 is TGCGCCAGCAGCCAAGATCGGGACACTGAAGCTTTCTTT. Translated: CASSQDRDTEAFF.

The chain recombines TRBV2 with TRBJ1-4; 9 bases map to TRBD1. Germline loops: CDR1 SNHLY, CDR2 FYNNEI. V lost 9 bases to trimming and J lost 7 bases; unmatched junction nucleotides: 12. This CDR3 spans 15 amino acids. The DNA for the CDR3 is TGTGCCAGTACGTTTTTACAGGGGGCAGGTGAAAAACTGTTTTTT. Translated: CASTFLQGAGEKLFF.

This clone was seen more than once but under ten times. This chain uses TRBV4-3 with TRBJ2-5; tentative D call: TRBD1 (5 bases). CDR3 length equals 16 residues. Germline-derived CDR1 and CDR2 are LGHNA and YSLEER. V gave up 3 bases and J gave up 4 bases, with 18 bases separating them. The DNA for the CDR3 is TGCGCCAGCAGCCAGGGATCAGGGTCCCTGACAGAGACCCAGTACTTC. Its protein product is CASSQGSGSLTETQYF.

The CDR3 here is CASSLGVTSSYEQYF. CDR3 DNA sequence: TGTGCCAGCAGCTTAGGGGTAACTAGCTCCTACGAGCAGTACTTC. V is TRBV7-2 and J is TRBJ2-7, with a tentative D call TRBD2 (5 bases). The germline CDR1 and CDR2 sequences are SGHTA and FQGNSA. This CDR3 contains 15 residues. Deletions cut 1 base from V and 0 bases from J, with 10 bases between. Supplemented by reference TRBV7-2 and TRBJ2-7, the full variable domain reads GAGVSQSPSNKVTEKGKDVELRCDPISGHTALYWYRQSLGQGLEFLIYFQGNSAPDKSGLPSDRFSAERTGGSVSTLTIQRTQQEDSAVYLCASSLGVTSSYEQYFGPGTRLTVT.